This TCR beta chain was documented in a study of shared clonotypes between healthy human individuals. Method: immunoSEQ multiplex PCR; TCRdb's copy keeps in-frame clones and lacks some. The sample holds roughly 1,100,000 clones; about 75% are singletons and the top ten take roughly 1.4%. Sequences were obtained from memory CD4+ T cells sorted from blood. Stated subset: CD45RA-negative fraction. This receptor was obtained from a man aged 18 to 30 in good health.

The CDR3 is CASQDLQGFNEKLFF. The CDR3 bases are TGTGCCAGCCAAGACCTACAGGGCTTTAATGAAAAACTGTTTTTT. The chain has TRBV6-6 and TRBJ1-4, with D perhaps matching TRBD1 (6 bases). V was shortened by 8 bases and J by 4 bases, with 17 bases between the two germline ends. The CDR3 sequence is 15 residues long. From germline, CDR1 is MNHNY and CDR2 SVGAGI (reference sequence).